This T cell receptor (beta chain) is from a study of CD8 T cells in ankylosing spondylitis. This CDR3 is built from 13 residues. CDR1 is DFQATT and CDR2 is SNEGSKA in the germline V gene (reference sequence). V was pared by 0 bases and J by 7 bases, with 12 bases between. Overall study results and limits: Prior work had noted some motif variants in reactive arthritis blood and synovial fluid. According to the report, clones linked to the disease were significantly enriched in matched synovial fluid samples taken from ankylosing spondylitis patients. One TCR beta motif, made up of about 8 highly homologous variants, appeared characteristic of ankylosing spondylitis blood. CD8+ disease-linked clones were present at relatively low frequencies in blood.

Quantitative 5'-RACE with molecular barcodes generated TCR beta libraries. TCRdb redid the calling of the 5' RACE reads with MiXCR, one entry per CDR3 protein. The sample has some 700,000 distinct CDR3 sequences; roughly 19% are singletons. Note on this clonotype: Antigen specificity is unknown.

The receptor's source is a male donor with ankylosing spondylitis. The genes are TRBV20-1 and TRBJ1-2; the D is unclear. The material sequenced was blood, either unsorted or a sorted T cell fraction (not recorded which). CDR3 sequence (DNA): TGCAGTGCTAGAGATAGGCCGGGAAGTGGCTACACCTTC. As protein: CSARDRPGSGYTF.